This TCR beta chain stems from a study of T cells in localized non-small cell lung cancer. Points from the study as a whole: In adjacent lung appeared a median about 58 of the top 100 tumor clones. Higher blood T cell density went with longer overall survival.

Libraries were prepared by immunoSEQ multiplex PCR; TCRdb keeps only in-frame clonotypes and omits some of them. The sample has around 41,000 clones; around 87% are singletons. The germline V gene has CDR1 SGHAT and CDR2 FQNNGV. Germline trimming cut 4 bases from V and 2 bases from J; bases unmatched to any gene: 1. The CDR3 is 14 residues long. On this clone itself: The target antigen is unknown.

The sequence came from a woman aged 18-55 years with stage III lung adenocarcinoma. Sequencing used peripheral blood, obtained before any cancer treatment. The V gene is TRBV11-2, the J gene TRBJ2-1; TRBD2 matches at 8 bases. The CDR3: CASSSGLAYNEQFF. CDR3 coding DNA: TGTGCCAGCAGCTCGGGACTAGCCTACAATGAGCAGTTCTTC. The full variable domain, with the rest looked up from reference TRBV11-2 and TRBJ2-1, is EAGVAQSPRYKIIEKRQSVAFWCNPISGHATLYWYQQILGQGPKLLIQFQNNGVVDDSQLPKDRFSAERLKGVDSTLKIQPAKLEDSAVYLCASSSGLAYNEQFFGPGTRLTVL.